Sequencing of this T cell receptor (beta chain) was carried out in a study of blood T cell repertoires in COVID-19. Study context: Whether acute or convalescent, the COVID-19 samples came from the United States, Italy and Spain. T cells, B-cell-depleted T cells, or PBMCs provided the cDNA or gDNA that served as material.

Original methodology: For nucleated cells, counts were estimated from reference gene primer amplification. The repertoire was sequenced with immunoSEQ multiplex PCR; TCRdb's copy has only in-frame clones and lacks some. V and J calls plus clone size are reproduced from that table; the DNA served to infer D and trimming. The sample lists some 7,900 clones, approximately 84% occurring once. The CDR3 length is 15 residues. The germline gives CDR1 KGHDR, CDR2 SFDVKD. Trimming removed 5 bases from V and 1 base from J, with 10 bases in between. The sequencing input was peripheral blood. This sequence was found in a human donor with active COVID-19. The donor label of this sample is uncertain. This chain uses TRBV24-1 with TRBJ2-2, with D possibly matching TRBD1 (5 bases). DNA for the CDR3: TGTGCCACCAGTGGCCAGGGCCGGAACACCGGGGAGCTGTTTTTT. This sequence encodes CATSGQGRNTGELFF.